A selection of T cell receptor beta chains follows, all from one sample in a study of low-dose radiotherapy and immunotherapy resistance in tumors. MiXCR, run by TCRdb on the reads, gives a single entry per CDR3 protein. The repertoire holds roughly 50,000 distinct CDR3 sequences, with around 34% as singletons. This specimen was PBMCs, taken after low-dose radiotherapy plus immunotherapy. The receptor source for this set is a male donor with rectosigmoid adenocarcinoma. CDR3s include the opening cysteine and the closing phenylalanine or tryptophan. Each record gives: D gene, clone size, V gene, J gene, CDR3 DNA, CDR3 protein. The D gene is left open where the match is weak. Some rows have no size entry. The others give once, few or many, or a class for an expanded clone.

>.|few|TRBV5-1|TRBJ1-1
TGCGCCAGCAGCCCCATGACAGCTATGAACACTGAAGCTTTCTTT
CASSPMTAMNTEAFF
>TRBD2|many|TRBV4-2|TRBJ2-7
TGTGCCAGCAGCTTTGGGGGGGAAGGATCCTACGAGCAGTACTTC
CASSFGGEGSYEQYF
>.|.|TRBV28|TRBJ1-2
TGTGCCAGCACCACGCCGGCAGGGGCGTCGTACGGGCCTGGCTACACCTTC
CASTTPAGASYGPGYTF
>TRBD1|many|TRBV5-4|TRBJ2-1
TGTGCCAGCAGCGGGGCCGGGACAGCTGGAAATGAGCAGTTCTTC
CASSGAGTAGNEQFF
>TRBD1|few|TRBV19|TRBJ1-5
TGTGCCAGTACAGGGGGCAGTCAGCCCCAGCATTTT
CASTGGSQPQHF
>TRBD1|many|TRBV27|TRBJ2-6
TGTGCCAGCAGTCTCTATTCCGGGACAGCATACTCTGGGGCCAACGTCCTGACTTTC
CASSLYSGTAYSGANVLTF
>.|many|TRBV6-2/TRBV6-3|TRBJ1-6
TGTGCCAGCAGTTACTCGGTTCGGGATTCACCCCTCCACTTT
CASSYSVRDSPLHF
>.|.|TRBV3-1|TRBJ2-3
TGTGCCAGCAGCCAAGATTTGGCATCCGATACGCAGTATTTT
CASSQDLASDTQYF
>TRBD1|.|TRBV5-5|TRBJ2-7
TGTGCCAGCAGCTTGGGGACAGGAGCCTACGAGCAGTACTTC
CASSLGTGAYEQYF
>.|once|TRBV25-1|TRBJ1-2
TGTGCCAGCAGTCCTTGGGGAGAGGGCTACACCTTC
CASSPWGEGYTF
>TRBD2|.|TRBV25-1|TRBJ2-1
TGTGCCAGCAGTCGGACTAGTTATGAGCAGTTCTTC
CASSRTSYEQFF
>.|few|TRBV5-5|TRBJ2-3
TGTGCCAGCAGCTGGCAGGGCCGCGAGGATACGCAGTATTTT
CASSWQGREDTQYF
>.|.|TRBV6-5|TRBJ2-1
TGTGCCAGCAGTTACGACAGGACATCCTACAATGAGCAGTTCTTC
CASSYDRTSYNEQFF
>TRBD1|.|TRBV5-4|TRBJ2-1
TGTGCCAGCAGCCAAGACAGGGGGCATAGCACCGCTGAGCAGTTCTTC
CASSQDRGHSTAEQFF
>TRBD2|many|TRBV7-2|TRBJ2-1
TGTGCCAGCAGCTCCGGGACTAGCGGGGGGGCTCAAGCGGGGCTCTTC
CASSSGTSGGAQAGLF
>TRBD1|many|TRBV7-8|TRBJ2-1
TGTGCCAGCAGCTTAGGTGGACAGGGGCTTGGCAATGAGCAGTTCTTC
CASSLGGQGLGNEQFF
>.|many|TRBV28|TRBJ1-3
TGTGCCAGCTTGTCGTCTGGAAACACCATATATTTT
CASLSSGNTIYF
>.|.|TRBV20-1|TRBJ1-1
TGCAGTGCTACAGCACTACAGGGATCTGAAGCTTTCTTT
CSATALQGSEAFF
>.|.|TRBV2|TRBJ2-1
TGTGCCAGCCTGCAGGGGTCCTACAATGAGCAGTTCTTC
CASLQGSYNEQFF
>.|many|TRBV6-5|TRBJ1-2
TGTGCCACCCGACAGACTAACTATGGCTACACCTTC
CATRQTNYGYTF
>TRBD1|many|TRBV5-1|TRBJ2-5
TGCGCCAGCAGCCGTCGGACAGGGAGCCAAGAGACCCAGTACTTC
CASSRRTGSQETQYF
>.|many|TRBV28|TRBJ2-1
TGTGCCAGCACTAAGGCCCCTTACAATGAGCAGTTCTTC
CASTKAPYNEQFF
>.|few|TRBV28|TRBJ2-5
TGTGCCAGCAGTGACACCGCAGGGACCCAGTACTTC
CASSDTAGTQYF
>TRBD2|.|TRBV4-2|TRBJ2-1
TGTGCCAGCAGCCAAGAAGGAGGGACTAGTCCCCCCAATGAGCAGTTCTTC
CASSQEGGTSPPNEQFF
>TRBD1|many|TRBV20-1|TRBJ1-5
TGCAGTGCTATTTGGACAGGGGGATTGAATCAGCCCCAGCATTTT
CSAIWTGGLNQPQHF
>.|.|TRBV7-2|TRBJ1-5
TGTGCCAGCAGCTTAGATGGAGCCGGCAATCAGCCCCAGCATTTT
CASSLDGAGNQPQHF
>TRBD2|many|TRBV10-3|TRBJ2-3
TGTGCCATCAGTGGAGGACTAGCTACGCAGTATTTT
CAISGGLATQYF
>TRBD2|.|TRBV12-3/TRBV12-4|TRBJ2-2
TGTGCCAGCAGTCCGGGACTAGCGTCCACCGGGGAGCTGTTTTTT
CASSPGLASTGELFF
>TRBD2|.|TRBV27|TRBJ2-7
TGTGCCAGCTGGGGGGGGAGCTCCTACGAGCAGTACTTC
CASWGGSSYEQYF
>TRBD2|once|TRBV5-4|TRBJ2-5
TGTGCCAGCAGTAAGGCGGGGGTTGAGACCCAGTACTTC
CASSKAGVETQYF
>.|many|TRBV6-2/TRBV6-3|TRBJ1-1
TGTGCCAGTGCAAATGATGGACAGAACACTGAAGCTTTCTTT
CASANDGQNTEAFF
>TRBD2|many|TRBV24-1|TRBJ2-1
TGTGCCACCAGTGATTTTCAGCGGGGGGGCGGGGATGAGCAGTTCTTC
CATSDFQRGGGDEQFF
>.|.|TRBV28|TRBJ1-2
TGTGCCAGCGGTAAGGCAGGAGCTAACTATGGCTACACCTTC
CASGKAGANYGYTF
>.|many|TRBV18|TRBJ2-5
TGTGCCAGCTCACCACCCGGGACGGACAAAGAGACCCAGTACTTC
CASSPPGTDKETQYF
>TRBD2|many|TRBV19|TRBJ2-1
TGTGCCAGTAGTATAGACGGGACTAGCGGGAGGGCACGGAGGAATGAGCAGTTCTTC
CASSIDGTSGRARRNEQFF
>.|many|TRBV4-2|TRBJ1-5
TGTGCCAGCAGCCAAGATCCCAGCAATCAGCCCCAGCATTTT
CASSQDPSNQPQHF
>.|.|TRBV28|TRBJ2-7
TGTGCCAGCAGTTTCACAGGGTTGGGCGAGCAGTACTTC
CASSFTGLGEQYF
>.|.|TRBV6-2/TRBV6-3|TRBJ2-3
TGTGCCAGCAGTTGGGGTATGGAGATGAGTGGAGATACGCAGTATTTT
CASSWGMEMSGDTQYF
>TRBD1|medium-sized|TRBV28|TRBJ1-1
TGTGCCAGTACTGAGACAGGGGGGATGAACACTGAAGCTTTCTTT
CASTETGGMNTEAFF
>TRBD1|.|TRBV29-1|TRBJ2-3
TGCAGCGTTGGAGGGGGCGCTGGGCCAGATACGCAGTATTTT
CSVGGGAGPDTQYF
>TRBD1|few|TRBV28|TRBJ2-1
TGTGCCAGCACGAATCTCCTCGGGACAGGGACATACAATGAGCAGTTCTTC
CASTNLLGTGTYNEQFF
>TRBD1|.|TRBV28|TRBJ1-2
TGTGCCAGCGACTCCCCGGGCAGGGGGGACTATGGCTACACCTTC
CASDSPGRGDYGYTF
>TRBD2|few|TRBV5-1|TRBJ2-3
TGTGCCAGCAGCTTGTCCTCTAGCGGGGTAAAGACAGATACGCAGTATTTT
CASSLSSSGVKTDTQYF
>.|many|TRBV28|TRBJ1-5
TGTGCCAGCAGTCGCGATTTGTATAGCAATCAGCCCCAGCATTTT
CASSRDLYSNQPQHF
>.|.|TRBV5-1|TRBJ1-2
TGCGCCAGCAGCGTTGGACGGCCGGAAGGCTACACCTTC
CASSVGRPEGYTF
>TRBD2|once|TRBV29-1|TRBJ2-7
TGCAGCGTTGGGACTAGCGGCCTCTACGAGCAGTACTTC
CSVGTSGLYEQYF
>.|few|TRBV5-5|TRBJ2-1
TGTGCCAGCAGTCCGAAGGGGGGGCTAAGGAATGAGCAGTTCTTC
CASSPKGGLRNEQFF
>TRBD1|few|TRBV29-1|TRBJ2-5
TGCAGCGTTGAGAGGGACAGGGGGTCTAAGACCCAGTACTTC
CSVERDRGSKTQYF
>TRBD1|many|TRBV5-1|TRBJ1-1
TGCGCCAGCAGCTTGAATATCAGGGGGACTGAAGCTTTCTTT
CASSLNIRGTEAFF
>.|many|TRBV28|TRBJ2-7
TGTGCCAGCAGTTTCTGGGGGAACGAGCAGTACTTC
CASSFWGNEQYF
>.|.|TRBV15|TRBJ1-6
TGTGCCACCAGCCTCGAAGATAATTCACCCCTCCACTTT
CATSLEDNSPLHF
>.|many|TRBV11-2|TRBJ2-6
TGTGCCAGCAGCTTTCAGGGCAGGGGCCGGGTGGGGGGGGCCAACGTCCTGACTTTC
CASSFQGRGRVGGANVLTF
>.|many|TRBV11-1|TRBJ2-2
TGTGCCAGCAGCCGTACGAACACCGGGGAGCTGTTTTTT
CASSRTNTGELFF
>.|many|TRBV4-1|TRBJ2-1
TGCGCCAGCAGCCAACTCGTGGAGGGTAAGGGTGAGCAGTTCTTC
CASSQLVEGKGEQFF
>.|.|TRBV5-1|TRBJ2-1
TGCGCCAGCAGCTTGGGGAGGGGTGGGGAACAGTTCTTC
CASSLGRGGEQFF
>TRBD2|.|TRBV24-1|TRBJ2-3
TGTGCCACCAGTGATTCGACTAGCGGGATCGCCACAGATACGCAGTATTTT
CATSDSTSGIATDTQYF
>.|many|TRBV11-2|TRBJ2-5
TGTGCCAGCAGCTTAGGCAGGGATGGGGAGACCCAGTACTTC
CASSLGRDGETQYF
>.|.|TRBV24-1|TRBJ1-5
TGTGCCACCGCGCAGTATAGCAATCAGCCCCAGCATTTT
CATAQYSNQPQHF
>.|many|TRBV6-5|TRBJ2-6
TGTGCCAGCAGTTACCGCGGCTCTGGGGCCAACGTCCTGACTTTC
CASSYRGSGANVLTF